A selection of T cell receptor beta chains follows, all from one sample in a study of T cells in localized non-small cell lung cancer. Libraries were prepared by immunoSEQ multiplex PCR; TCRdb keeps only in-frame clonotypes and omits some of them. Of approximately 28,000 clones listed, approximately 90% were seen once; the top ten hold under 30%. The material was peripheral blood, obtained before any cancer treatment. Receptor source: a female donor older than 55 with stage I lung adenocarcinoma. The CDR3 runs from the conserved cysteine through the conserved F or W. D genes are given only for firm matches. The size of a clone is reported for some rows only, either as once, few or many, or as a class for expanded clones.

J,V,D,size,DNA,CDR3
TRBJ2-7,TRBV20-1,.,.,TGCAGTGCCCGGGGTACCTACGAGCAGTACTTC,CSARGTYEQYF
TRBJ2-3,TRBV4-1,TRBD2,.,TGCGCCAGCAGCCAAGCAGCGGGGGGTGGTACGCAGTATTTT,CASSQAAGGGTQYF
TRBJ1-5,TRBV5-1,.,.,TGCGCCAGCAGGTTTCAGCCCCAGCATTTT,CASRFQPQHF
TRBJ1-2,TRBV6-5,.,.,TGTGCCAGCAGTTACAGTGTGATAGGGACTAACTATGGCTACACCTTC,CASSYSVIGTNYGYTF
TRBJ2-1,TRBV29-1,TRBD1,few,TGCAGCGTCGACAGGGTACACAATGAGCAGTTCTTC,CSVDRVHNEQFF
TRBJ2-7,TRBV7-9,.,.,TGTGCCAGCAGCCGCTTCAAGAATAGTACATCCTACGAGCAGTACTTC,CASSRFKNSTSYEQYF
TRBJ1-3,TRBV5-1,.,.,TGCGCCAGCAGCTTGGACACCTACTCTGGAAACACCATATATTTT,CASSLDTYSGNTIYF
TRBJ2-5,TRBV11-3,TRBD1,once,TGTGCCAGCAGCTTTGGGACAGGTTTTACAGAGACCCAGTACTTC,CASSFGTGFTETQYF
TRBJ2-3,TRBV28,.,.,TGTGCCAGCAGTTCCTCCCCAGATACGCAGTATTTT,CASSSSPDTQYF
TRBJ1-2,TRBV6-6,TRBD1,.,TGTGCCAGCAGTTCGGGACAGATGACGGCTGGCTACACCTTC,CASSSGQMTAGYTF
TRBJ2-7,TRBV18,.,.,TGTGCCAGCTCACCACCGAACCCAACGTCCTACGAGCAGTACTTC,CASSPPNPTSYEQYF
TRBJ2-1,TRBV11-2,.,.,TGTGCCAGCAGCCCCGGTGGTAGCCCGAGAGAGCAGTTCTTC,CASSPGGSPREQFF
TRBJ1-2,TRBV2,TRBD1,.,TGTGCCACAAAGACAGGACAGGAAGCCTATGGCTACACCTTC,CATKTGQEAYGYTF
TRBJ1-1,TRBV11-2,TRBD1,.,TGTGCCAGCAGCCTTACGACAGGGTGGGACACTGAAGCTTTCTTT,CASSLTTGWDTEAFF
TRBJ1-1,TRBV6-6,.,.,TGTGCCAGCATGCTGAGACCCTGGCGGGGCACTGAAGCTTTCTTT,CASMLRPWRGTEAFF
TRBJ1-4,TRBV18,.,.,TGTGCCAGCTCACCCGGCGAAGAAAAACTGTTTTTT,CASSPGEEKLFF
TRBJ1-1,TRBV5-1,.,.,TGCGCCAGCAGCATCACAAGAAGCGGGGCTGAAGCTTTCTTT,CASSITRSGAEAFF
TRBJ2-7,TRBV6-5,.,.,TGTGCCAGCAGTTACTCGCAGCAGGGGAACTACGAGCAGTACTTC,CASSYSQQGNYEQYF
TRBJ2-7,TRBV5-1,TRBD1,.,TGCGCCAGCAGCTGGGGGACAGCGAGCTCCTACGAGCAGTACTTC,CASSWGTASSYEQYF
TRBJ2-1,TRBV6-6,.,.,TGTGCCAGCAGTTACGGGAGGCAGGTTGGATCCAATGAGCAGTTCTTC,CASSYGRQVGSNEQFF
TRBJ2-3,TRBV15,.,.,TGTGCCACCAGCGGACAATGGATCACAGATACGCAGTATTTT,CATSGQWITDTQYF
TRBJ1-3,TRBV11-3,.,.,TGTGCCAGCAGCTTCTCAGGAAACACCATATATTTT,CASSFSGNTIYF
TRBJ1-5,TRBV19,TRBD1,.,TGTGCCAGTAGTATAGTTGGGACAGATCAGCCCCAGCATTTT,CASSIVGTDQPQHF
TRBJ2-7,TRBV6-6,.,.,TGTGCCAGCAGTTACCCCACAGGAGGCGAAAACTTC,CASSYPTGGENF
TRBJ2-7,TRBV30,.,few,TGTGCCTGGACAAGGTTAGCGCGGACGTACGAGCAGTACTTC,CAWTRLARTYEQYF
TRBJ2-4,TRBV27,TRBD1,.,TGTGCCAGCAGGAGGACAGGGGGGCACATTCAGTACTTC,CASRRTGGHIQYF
TRBJ1-1,TRBV5-1,.,.,TGCGCCAGCAGCTCCCTGACAATAGGGGTCACTGAAGCTTTCTTT,CASSSLTIGVTEAFF
TRBJ2-2,TRBV2,TRBD2,.,TGTGCCAGCCGAGGGATAGCGGGACCCGGGGAGCTGTTTTTT,CASRGIAGPGELFF
TRBJ2-5,TRBV27,.,.,TGTGCCAGCAGTTCTTCCGGGTTCCAAGAGACCCAGTACTTC,CASSSSGFQETQYF
TRBJ1-1,TRBV10-3,.,.,TGTGCCATCAGTGAGTCGACCCTTATCTTT,CAISESTLIF
TRBJ2-2,TRBV6-1,.,.,TGTGCCAGCAGTGAAAGTGCAGGATCTACCGGGGAGCTGTTTTTT,CASSESAGSTGELFF
TRBJ2-6,TRBV28,.,.,TGTGCCAGCAGCGACTCTGGGGCCAACGTCCTGACTTTC,CASSDSGANVLTF
TRBJ1-1,TRBV7-3,TRBD1,.,TGTGCCAGCAGCTATACAGGGGGCACGAACACTGAAGCTTTCTTT,CASSYTGGTNTEAFF
TRBJ2-5,TRBV9,TRBD1,.,TGTGCCAGCAGCGTAACCCCGGGACAGGTGGGACAAGAGACCCAGTACTTC,CASSVTPGQVGQETQYF